This T cell receptor beta chain was sequenced during a study of beta chain features in type 1 diabetes. Study-level background: Across every sample, 85 million to 120 million sorted cells were examined in total. The study, taken as a whole, reports: Insertion counts at VDJ junctions were lower in type 1 diabetes patients, who also showed more deletions there.

Of the isolated RNA, all was reverse transcribed, and so the sequenced material was expressed TCRB transcripts. It was found that naive, central memory and regulatory T cell samples averaged about 3.57 million reads. TCRdb's table, derived via immunoSEQ multiplex PCR, lists solely in-frame clones and lacks some. The sample contains 200,000 to 250,000 clones, over 7.5% of which appear only once. The CDR3 has 15 residues. Germline values: CDR1 SEHNR, CDR2 FQNEAQ (reference sequence). V shed 5 bases and J shed 4 bases, with 17 bases lying between them. In the case of this clone: Its antigen is as yet unknown.

J is TRBJ2-5 and V is TRBV7-9, with D possibly being TRBD2 (6 bases). The receptor was isolated from a woman between 18 and 30 years old in good health. Sample: naive CD4+ T cells from blood. The DNA for the CDR3 is TGTGCCAGCAGCCCCACAGCGGGTCTTCTAGAGACCCAGTACTTC. Translating gives CASSPTAGLLETQYF. The whole variable domain, filled in from reference TRBV7-9 and TRBJ2-5, reads DTGVSQNPRHKITKRGQNVTFRCDPISEHNRLYWYRQTLGQGPEFLTYFQNEAQLEKSRLLSDRFSAERPKGSFSTLEIQRTEQGDSAMYLCASSPTAGLLETQYFGPGTRLLVL.